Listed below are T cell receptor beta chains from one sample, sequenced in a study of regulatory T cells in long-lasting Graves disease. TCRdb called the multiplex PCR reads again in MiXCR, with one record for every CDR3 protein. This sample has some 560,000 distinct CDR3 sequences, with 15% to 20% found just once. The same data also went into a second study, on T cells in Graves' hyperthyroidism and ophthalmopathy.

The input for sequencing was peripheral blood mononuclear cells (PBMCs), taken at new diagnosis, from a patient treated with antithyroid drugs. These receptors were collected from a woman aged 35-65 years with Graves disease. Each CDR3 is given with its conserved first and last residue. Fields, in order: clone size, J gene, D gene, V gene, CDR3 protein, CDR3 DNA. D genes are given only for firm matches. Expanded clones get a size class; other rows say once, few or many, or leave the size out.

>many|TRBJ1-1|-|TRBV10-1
CASSETGIPNTEAFF
TGCGCCAGCAGTGAGACGGGGATCCCGAACACTGAAGCTTTCTTT
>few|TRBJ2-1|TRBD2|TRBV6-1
CASSDGGGADEQFF
TGTGCCAGCAGTGATGGCGGGGGGGCTGATGAGCAGTTCTTC
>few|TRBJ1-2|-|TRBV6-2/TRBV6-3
CASSYSDQNYYGYTF
TGTGCCAGCAGTTACTCGGATCAGAATTACTATGGCTACACCTTC
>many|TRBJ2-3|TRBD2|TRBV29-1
CSVEDPGLAGDTDTQYF
TGCAGCGTTGAAGATCCCGGACTAGCGGGAGACACAGATACGCAGTATTTT
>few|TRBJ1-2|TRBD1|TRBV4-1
CASSQPGQVYGYTF
TGCGCCAGCAGCCAACCGGGACAGGTCTATGGCTACACCTTC
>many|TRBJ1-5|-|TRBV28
CASSPSMGSNQPQHF
TGTGCCAGCAGTCCCAGTATGGGAAGCAATCAGCCCCAGCATTTT
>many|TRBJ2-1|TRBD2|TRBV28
CASRDPGLALYNEQFF
TGTGCCAGCAGGGATCCGGGACTAGCTCTCTACAATGAGCAGTTCTTC
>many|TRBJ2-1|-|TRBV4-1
CASSQGGGDEQFF
TGCGCCAGCAGCCAAGGAGGTGGGGACGAGCAGTTCTTC
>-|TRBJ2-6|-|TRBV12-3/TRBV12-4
CASSLAGAFSGANVLTF
TGTGCCAGCAGTTTAGCGGGAGCCTTCTCTGGGGCCAACGTCCTGACTTTC
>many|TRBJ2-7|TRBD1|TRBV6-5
CASSYAEGAGGQYF
TGTGCCAGCAGTTACGCGGAAGGGGCAGGGGGGCAGTACTTC
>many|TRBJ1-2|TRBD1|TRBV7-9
CASSFNNRGFNYGYTF
TGTGCCAGCAGCTTCAACAACAGGGGGTTTAACTATGGCTACACCTTC
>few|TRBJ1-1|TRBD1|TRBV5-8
CASSLTGAGGEAFF
TGTGCCAGCAGCCTGACAGGGGCCGGGGGTGAAGCTTTCTTT
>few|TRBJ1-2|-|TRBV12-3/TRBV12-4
CASSLEKWLGRGGGYTF
TGTGCCAGCAGTTTAGAAAAGTGGCTCGGCAGGGGAGGGGGCTACACCTTC
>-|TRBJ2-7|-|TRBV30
CAWSVQTLPSYEQYF
TGTGCCTGGAGTGTCCAAACCCTTCCGAGCTACGAGCAGTACTTC
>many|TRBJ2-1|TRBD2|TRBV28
CASSPSSGVTSYNEQFF
TGTGCCAGCAGCCCATCAAGCGGGGTTACCTCCTACAATGAGCAGTTCTTC
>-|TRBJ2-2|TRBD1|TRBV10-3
CAISAPGTGIGGELFF
TGTGCCATCAGCGCCCCCGGGACAGGGATTGGCGGGGAGCTGTTTTTT
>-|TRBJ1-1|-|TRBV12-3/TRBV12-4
CATSDAGTFEAFF
TGTGCCACCAGTGATGCCGGGACATTTGAAGCTTTCTTT
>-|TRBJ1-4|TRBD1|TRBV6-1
CATAPNRGSYANEKLFF
TGTGCCACAGCCCCCAACAGGGGGTCCTATGCTAATGAAAAACTGTTTTTT
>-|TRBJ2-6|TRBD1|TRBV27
CASRGDRPFSGANVLTF
TGTGCCAGCAGGGGGGACAGACCATTCTCTGGGGCCAACGTCCTGACTTTC
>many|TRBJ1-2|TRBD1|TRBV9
CASSPRTGMYGYTF
TGTGCCAGCAGCCCTCGGACAGGGATGTATGGCTACACCTTC
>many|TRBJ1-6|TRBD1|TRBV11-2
CASRDIRGGRDRVTPLHF
TGTGCCAGCAGGGACATTCGCGGGGGCCGGGACAGGGTCACACCCCTCCACTTT
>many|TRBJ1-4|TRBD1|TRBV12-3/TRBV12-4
CASSTTGTGPEKLFF
TGTGCCAGCAGTACAACCGGGACAGGGCCTGAAAAACTGTTTTTT
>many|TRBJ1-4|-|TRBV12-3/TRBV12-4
CASSSLQGNIEKLFF
TGTGCCAGCAGTTCCCTCCAGGGGAATATCGAAAAACTGTTTTTT
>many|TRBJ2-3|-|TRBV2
CASEVRVSDTQYF
TGTGCCAGCGAAGTGCGTGTTTCAGATACGCAGTATTTT
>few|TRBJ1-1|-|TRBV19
CASSIWGSYALQNTEAFF
TGTGCCAGTAGTATTTGGGGGTCTTACGCCCTACAAAACACTGAAGCTTTCTTT
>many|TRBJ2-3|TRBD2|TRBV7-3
CASSLSASGGRNTQYF
TGTGCCAGCAGCTTAAGCGCGAGCGGGGGGAGAAATACGCAGTATTTT
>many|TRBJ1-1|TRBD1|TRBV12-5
CASGSGQVNTEAFF
TGTGCTAGTGGCTCCGGACAGGTGAACACTGAAGCTTTCTTT
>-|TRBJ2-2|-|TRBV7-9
CASSHPRSAGELFF
TGTGCCAGCAGCCATCCTCGGAGCGCCGGGGAGCTGTTTTTT
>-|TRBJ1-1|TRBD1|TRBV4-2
CASSQGWTGLSEAFF
TGTGCCAGCAGCCAAGGATGGACAGGCCTTTCTGAAGCTTTCTTT
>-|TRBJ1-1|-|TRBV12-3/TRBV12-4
CASSLATGRNTEAFF
TGTGCCAGCAGTTTGGCTACAGGGAGGAACACTGAAGCTTTCTTT
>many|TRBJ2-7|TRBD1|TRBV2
CARGTGDSYEQYF
TGTGCCCGAGGGACAGGGGACTCCTACGAGCAGTACTTC
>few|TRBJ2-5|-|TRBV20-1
CSAKGGETQYF
TGCAGTGCAAAAGGGGGGGAGACCCAGTACTTC
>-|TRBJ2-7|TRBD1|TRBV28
CASSPPPGGTYEQYF
TGTGCCAGCAGTCCCCCCCCAGGGGGCACCTACGAGCAGTACTTC
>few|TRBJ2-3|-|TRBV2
CASGEIRQSTDTQYF
TGTGCCAGCGGTGAAATCAGGCAAAGCACAGATACGCAGTATTTT